The next 26 T cell receptor beta chains were all read from a single sample in a study of beta chain features in type 1 diabetes (dated by TCRdb to 2016 to 2019). Library prep was done by the immunoSEQ multiplex PCR assay. All of the isolated RNA was reverse transcribed with the High Capacity cDNA Reverse Transcription Kit, so expressed TCRB transcripts were sequenced. TCRdb provides this immuneACCESS table in a form limited to in-frame rearrangements. Some clones are lacking; in checked studies, under half of them reflect an unresolved V gene, and why the rest are absent is not known. This sample has 40,000 to 45,000 clones in its table, and approximately 50% of those were observed once. Of the sample, around 0.7% falls within the top ten clones. Sample: central memory CD4+ T cells from blood. These receptors all come from a woman aged 18-29 years in good health.

The V and J genes are TRBV9 and TRBJ1-2; no firm D call. Between the trimmed V and J ends, which lost 4 bases and 8 bases, there was a span of 15 bases. This CDR3 contains 13 residues. CDR1 is SGDLS and CDR2 is YYNGEE in the germline V gene. The CDR3 is CASSPRPLAGYTF. The CDR3 nucleotides are TGTGCCAGCAGCCCCCGTCCGCTGGCCGGCTACACCTTC. The full variable domain, its missing parts supplied by reference TRBV9 and TRBJ1-2, is DSGVTQTPKHLITATGQRVTLRCSPRSGDLSVYWYQQSLDQGLQFLIQYYNGEERAKGNILERFSAQQFPDLHSELNLSSLELGDSALYFCASSPRPLAGYTFGSGTRLTVV.

The rearrangement links TRBV5-4 to TRBJ1-1, with 8 bases that match TRBD1. V shed 2 bases, J shed 9 bases, and the junction held 15 bases outside the gene matches. From germline, CDR1 is SGHNT and CDR2 YYREEE (reference sequence). The CDR3 sequence is 16 residues long. As DNA, the CDR3 is TGTGCCAGCAGCTTAAGGGTTTCAGCTCGGACAGGGAAAGCTTTCTTT. Protein product: CASSLRVSARTGKAFF.

In nucleotides, the CDR3 is TGTGCCAGCAGCCTAAGCGGGGTCTCCTACAATGAGCAGTTCTTC. Translated: CASSLSGVSYNEQFF. The chain uses TRBV11-3 and TRBJ2-1; TRBD2 aligns across 7 bases. There are 15 residues in the CDR3. Germline CDR1 and CDR2: SGHNT and YENEEA. After removal of 5 bases from V and 0 bases from J, the junction contained 4 bases not matched to a gene.

A word on this clone: The sample carries other DNA sequences with the same CDR3. This chain links TRBV7-9 with TRBJ2-1, with 11 nucleotides matching TRBD2. CDR1 is SEHNR and CDR2 is FQNEAQ in the germline V gene (reference sequence). The CDR3 sequence is 16 residues long. V lost 0 bases, J lost 2 bases, and 0 bases stayed unmatched. CDR3 sequence: CASSLALAGAYNEQFF. The CDR3 nucleotides are TGTGCCAGCAGCTTAGCACTAGCGGGGGCCTACAATGAGCAGTTCTTC.

There are a few counts of this clone. V is TRBV14 and J is TRBJ2-3, with 8 positions matching TRBD2. Per the germline V gene, CDR1 is SGHDN and CDR2 is FVKESK. The CDR3 is made up of 18 amino acids. The J segment lost 4 bases and the V segment lost 3 bases, leaving 15 bases of the junction unmatched. The CDR3 region is CASSQRSGGRLVADTQYF. The CDR3 nucleotides read TGTGCCAGCAGCCAGCGCTCGGGAGGGCGCCTGGTGGCAGATACGCAGTATTTT.

The gene calls are TRBV18 and TRBJ2-7; D is undetermined. With 5 bases removed from V and 0 bases from J, the gap between germline ends came to 8 bases. The CDR3 sequence is 13 residues long. Germline V CDR1 and CDR2: KGHSH, LQKENI. The CDR3 DNA sequence: TGTGCCAGCTCAATTTCAGACTCCTACGAGCAGTACTTC. Its protein product is CASSISDSYEQYF.

The chain uses TRBV9 and TRBJ1-3; 8 nucleotides agree with TRBD1. V lost 4 bases to trimming and J lost 3 bases; unmatched junction nucleotides: 6. The CDR3 covers 15 residues. Germline V gene lookup returns CDR1 SGDLS and CDR2 YYNGEE. The CDR3 loop reads CASSYTGQGGNTIYF. The CDR3 coding sequence is TGTGCCAGCAGCTACACAGGACAGGGTGGAAACACCATATATTTT.

This clone was seen a handful of times. V gene TRBV7-8 combines with J gene TRBJ2-2, with D possibly being TRBD2 (6 bases). Germline V CDR1 and CDR2: SGHVS, FQNEAQ. Trimming removed 5 bases from V and 2 bases from J, with 12 bases in between. The CDR3 has 15 residues. Here the CDR3 reads CASSPAGLNTGELFF. The CDR3 DNA reads TGTGCCAGCAGCCCCGCGGGGCTCAACACCGGGGAGCTGTTTTTT. The full variable domain, in which reference TRBV7-8 and TRBJ2-2 provide the parts outside the CDR3, is GAGVSQSPRYKVAKRGQDVALRCDPISGHVSLFWYQQALGQGPEFLTYFQNEAQLDKSGLPSDRFFAERPEGSVSTLKIQRTQQEDSAVYLCASSPAGLNTGELFFGEGSRLTVL.

V is TRBV2 and J is TRBJ2-5, with TRBD2 as a possible D gene (7 bases). The V and J ends lost 4 bases and 1 base respectively, with 16 bases between them. This CDR3 is built from 16 residues. Germline V CDR1 and CDR2: SNHLY, FYNNEI. The CDR3 reads CASSVEGGHFQETQYF. The CDR3 nucleotides read TGTGCCAGCAGTGTTGAGGGGGGGCATTTCCAAGAGACCCAGTACTTC.

This clone was recorded a few times. The chain couples TRBV11-2 to TRBJ2-7; 12 bases are a match to TRBD2. Germline V gives CDR1 SGHAT, CDR2 FQNNGV. CDR3 length: 15 amino acids. V lost 5 bases and J lost 3; bases outside the gene matches: 5. As DNA, the CDR3 is TGTGCCAGCAGCCCAGGACTAGCGGGGAACTACGAGCAGTACTTC. Its protein is CASSPGLAGNYEQYF.

This rearrangement joins TRBV11-2 to TRBJ1-1; maybe TRBD1 (5 bases). This CDR3 region has 13 residues. Trimming removed 8 bases from V and 4 bases from J, with 14 bases in between. Germline lookup yields CDR1 SGHAT and CDR2 FQNNGV. CDR3 in DNA: TGTGCCAGCTGCTCAAATAGGGGCACTGAAGCTTTCTTT. This gives the protein CASCSNRGTEAFF.

The chain combines TRBV7-9 with TRBJ2-7; 9 positions agree with TRBD1. The germline gives CDR1 SEHNR, CDR2 FQNEAQ (reference sequence). The CDR3 has 14 amino acids. With V trimmed by 1 base and J by 3 bases, 1 base remained unmatched. CDR3 in amino acids: CASSLGGQGYEQYF. The CDR3 DNA follows: TGTGCCAGCAGCTTAGGGGGACAGGGCTACGAGCAGTACTTC.

The rearrangement joins TRBV2 to TRBJ2-3; no reliable D call. The CDR3 loop spans 14 amino acids. Per the germline V gene, CDR1 is SNHLY and CDR2 is FYNNEI. Trimming pared 5 bases from V and 2 bases from J, leaving 11 bases between. CDR3 region: CASSLMATTDTQYF. In DNA form, the CDR3 reads TGTGCCAGCAGTCTCATGGCCACCACAGATACGCAGTATTTT.

This rearrangement joins TRBV11-1 to TRBJ2-3; D unclear. The germline gives CDR1 SGHAT, CDR2 FQDESV (reference sequence). This CDR3 comprises 14 residues. V was trimmed by 1 base and J by 8 bases, leaving 13 bases between them. CDR3 protein: CASSLDSPPGTQYF. DNA for the CDR3: TGTGCCAGCAGCTTAGATAGTCCTCCGGGTACGCAGTATTTT.

This clone came up a few times. This chain joins TRBV12-5 and TRBJ2-2; 7 bases match TRBD1. Germline V gene data show CDR1 as LGHNT and CDR2 as FRNRAP. This CDR3 contains 17 residues. V shed 0 bases and J 7 bases; nucleotides not matched to a gene: 11. As DNA, the CDR3 is TGTGCTAGTGGTTTGGTCTCCCGACAGGGCGAGGACGGGGAGCTGTTTTTT. Protein product: CASGLVSRQGEDGELFF.

This clone was seen only a few times. The CDR3 DNA reads as TGCGCCAGCAGCCCCGCAACTAATGAAAAACTGTTTTTT. As protein: CASSPATNEKLFF. This sequence joins TRBV5-1 and TRBJ1-4; D is uncertain. CDR3 size: 13 residues. The V gene lost 4 bases and the J gene lost 0 bases, with 4 bases spanning the gap. Germline V lookup: CDR1 SGHRS, CDR2 YFSETQ.

V and J are TRBV7-9 and TRBJ2-4; 8 bases fit TRBD1. The V segment lost 5 bases and the J segment 7 bases; nucleotides outside the gene matches: 13. The CDR3 extends over 16 amino acids. From germline, CDR1 is SEHNR and CDR2 FQNEAQ (reference sequence). The CDR3 DNA sequence: TGTGCCAGCAGCCATATTGTCGGACAGGGACAGAACATTCAGTACTTC. Protein product: CASSHIVGQGQNIQYF.

A few counts support this clone. The chain joins TRBV5-4 to TRBJ1-1, with no clear D. V was trimmed by 3 bases and J by 3 bases, leaving 15 bases between them. The germline gives CDR1 SGHNT, CDR2 YYREEE (reference sequence). This CDR3 is 15 amino acids long. The CDR3: CASSSEWATDTEAFF. CDR3 sequence (DNA): TGTGCCAGCAGCTCCGAGTGGGCCACTGACACTGAAGCTTTCTTT.

The chain links TRBV28 to TRBJ1-2; D gene unclear. V was shortened by 8 bases and J by 0 bases, with 13 bases between the two germline ends. Germline V gene sequence: CDR1 MDHEN, CDR2 SYDVKM. This CDR3 has 14 amino acids. The CDR3: CASLGRVSNYGYTF. As DNA, the CDR3 is TGTGCCAGCCTTGGGAGGGTATCTAACTATGGCTACACCTTC.

The chain combines TRBV7-2 with TRBJ1-4; 12 bases are shared with TRBD1. The CDR3 spans 14 residues. Germline assignment: CDR1 SGHTA and CDR2 FQGNSA. V was pared by 5 bases and J by 8 bases, with 3 bases of the junction left unmatched. CDR3 sequence: CASSLGQGAEKLFF. CDR3 in DNA: TGTGCCAGCAGCCTGGGACAGGGGGCCGAAAAACTGTTTTTT.

This clone is a singleton in its sample. The J gene is TRBJ2-3, the V gene TRBV30; 11 nucleotides match TRBD2. The CDR3 consists of 15 residues. Germline lookup yields CDR1 GTSNPN and CDR2 SVGIG (reference sequence). V shed 8 bases and J 2 bases; nucleotides not matched to a gene: 9. The CDR3 coding sequence is TGTGCCCTAGCGGCTAGCGGGGGGTCCACAGATACGCAGTATTTT. This translates into CALAASGGSTDTQYF. Full variable domain (remainder filled in from reference TRBV30 and TRBJ2-3): SQTIHQWPATLVQPVGSPLSLECTVEGTSNPNLYWYRQAAGRGLQLLFYSVGIGQISSEVPQNLSASRPQDRQFILSSKKLLLSDSGFYLCALAASGGSTDTQYFGPGTRLTVL.

The table lists this clone with a few counts. The chain links TRBV6-5 to TRBJ2-2; 8 nucleotides agree with TRBD1. V lost 6 bases and J lost 2; bases outside the gene matches: 5. CDR3 length: 15 residues. Germline CDR1 is MNHEY and CDR2 is SVGAGI. CDR3: CASRTRGQNTGELFF. The CDR3 DNA sequence: TGTGCCAGCAGAACCAGGGGGCAAAACACCGGGGAGCTGTTTTTT.

This sequence joins TRBV23-1 and TRBJ2-2, with 7 positions matching TRBD2. TRBV23-1 is sorted into the ORF group, with uncertain function. This CDR3 region has 18 residues. V was clipped by 8 bases and J by 2 bases; unmatched bases: 17. The CDR3: CASGPLSGRVLNTGELFF. The CDR3 region has the DNA TGCGCCAGCGGCCCTTTATCGGGGAGGGTCCTAAACACCGGGGAGCTGTTTTTT.

V gene TRBV10-3 combines with J gene TRBJ2-2; TRBD2 matches at 10 bases. Losses at the gene ends were 5 bases for V and 4 bases for J; bases not matched to a gene: 4. CDR1 ENHRY and CDR2 SYGVKD come from the germline V gene. This CDR3 contains 15 residues. Here the CDR3 DNA reads TGTGCCATCAGTTCCCAGCGGGAGGGCACCGGGGAGCTGTTTTTT. This encodes CAISSQREGTGELFF.

The chain carries TRBV30 and TRBJ2-7; D uncertain. The CDR3 is 15 residues long. CDR1 is GTSNPN and CDR2 is SVGIG in the germline V gene (reference sequence). The ends were cut back, 0 bases at V and 2 bases at J, with 14 bases in the middle. The CDR3 protein is CAWSVSRISPYEQYF. The CDR3 DNA reads TGTGCCTGGAGTGTATCGCGGATTTCCCCCTACGAGCAGTACTTC.

This chain uses TRBV6-8 with TRBJ1-5, with 8 bases matching TRBD1. CDR1 and CDR2 (germline): MNHGY, SAAAGT. CDR3 size: 15 residues. The CDR3 DNA reads as TGTGGCGCCACCGGGACAGGTTCGAACAATCAGCCCCAGCATTTT. Its translation: CGATGTGSNNQPQHF.